Sequencing of this TCR beta chain was carried out in a study of technical replicates of blood from a few donors. Between the trimmed V and J ends, which lost 4 bases and 7 bases, there was a span of 13 bases. Germline V gene lookup returns CDR1 MDHEN and CDR2 SYDVKM. The CDR3 loop spans 13 amino acids. Sequencing used immunoSEQ multiplex PCR; TCRdb keeps in-frame clones, though not all of them. The profile shows more than 70,000 clones, around 97% of them singletons. Material for sequencing was T cells isolated from PBMCs. The chain uses TRBV28 and TRBJ1-1; tentative D call: TRBD1 (5 bases). This receptor was obtained from a human donor in good health. The DNA for the CDR3 is TGTGCCAGCAGTTCCCAGGGATGGGGTGAAGCTTTCTTT. It is translated as CASSSQGWGEAFF.